Following are 15 T cell receptor beta chains from one sample sequenced in a study of patients and donors after allogeneic stem cell transplantation. TCRdb reprocessed the RT-PCR reads via MiXCR and lists one record per CDR3 protein. The sample holds 410,000 or so distinct CDR3 sequences, roughly 16% seen once. Material: blood, either unsorted or a sorted T cell fraction (not recorded which). The receptors originated from a human donor who was either an allogeneic HSCT recipient or a stem cell or donor lymphocyte infusion donor (not recorded which). It is not recorded whose cells these are; they may come from a transplant donor.

This clonotype has only a few counts. This chain joins TRBV5-1 and TRBJ2-2; TRBD2 might be the D (5 bases). The CDR3 is 19 amino acids. The germline CDR1 and CDR2 sequences are SGHRS and YFSETQ. Trimming shortened V by 3 bases and J by 1 base, and 22 bases separated the two germline ends. In DNA form, the CDR3 reads TGCGCCAGCAGCTCCGGACGGGGAAGGAGCATCGAGAACACCGGGGAGCTGTTTTTT. It codes for CASSSGRGRSIENTGELFF. Looking up the rest from reference TRBV5-1 and TRBJ2-2 gives the full variable domain: KAGVTQTPRYLIKTRGQQVTLSCSPISGHRSVSWYQQTPGQGLQFLFEYFSETQRNKGNFPGRFSGRQFSNSRSEMNVSTLELGDSALYLCASSSGRGRSIENTGELFFGEGSRLTVL.

The chain combines TRBV20-1 with TRBJ2-2; D call uncertain. CDR1 is DFQATT and CDR2 is SNEGSKA in the germline V gene (reference sequence). The CDR3 has 13 amino acids. Trimming removed 0 bases at V and 3 bases at J, with 5 bases between. CDR3 coding DNA: TGCAGTGCTAGAGACCTATACACCGGGGAGCTGTTTTTT. It is translated as CSARDLYTGELFF.

This clonotype was seen a handful of times. This chain joins TRBV7-9 and TRBJ2-7, with 7 bases matching TRBD1. The CDR3 covers 15 residues. V dropped 5 bases and J dropped 3; count of bases not matched to a gene: 10. Germline V lookup: CDR1 SEHNR, CDR2 FQNEAQ (reference sequence). CDR3 DNA sequence: TGTGCCAGCAGCGCGCGACAGGGCCCCAACTACGAGCAGTACTTC. It codes for CASSARQGPNYEQYF. The full variable domain, in which reference TRBV7-9 and TRBJ2-7 provide the parts outside the CDR3, is DTGVSQNPRHKITKRGQNVTFRCDPISEHNRLYWYRQTLGQGPEFLTYFQNEAQLEKSRLLSDRFSAERPKGSFSTLEIQRTEQGDSAMYLCASSARQGPNYEQYFGPGTRLTVT.

This chain connects TRBV28 to TRBJ1-2; no clear D gene. The CDR3 is 16 amino acids. Germline V gives CDR1 MDHEN, CDR2 SYDVKM. Trimming shortened V by 5 bases and J by 0 bases, and 16 bases separated the two germline ends. This CDR3 reads CASSTPPGAANYGYTF. The DNA of the CDR3 is TGTGCCAGCAGTACCCCCCCGGGCGCCGCTAACTATGGCTACACCTTC.

This clonotype turned up a few times. This chain connects TRBV5-1 to TRBJ1-4; TRBD1 aligns across 9 bases. Germline CDR1 is SGHRS and CDR2 is YFSETQ. V lost 4 bases and J lost 6; bases outside the gene matches: 7. This CDR3 contains 15 residues. DNA of the CDR3: TGCGCCAGCAGCCCGGGGACAGGGCAGTATGAAAAACTGTTTTTT. Translated, it gives CASSPGTGQYEKLFF.

This clonotype was detected only a few times. The J gene is TRBJ2-2, the V gene TRBV24-1; 7 nucleotides agree with TRBD2. Trimming took 1 base from V and 2 from J; bases not matched to a gene: 6. Germline values: CDR1 KGHDR, CDR2 SFDVKD. CDR3 size: 17 residues. The CDR3 DNA sequence: TGTGCCACCAGTGATTTTTGGCGGGGGACCAACACCGGGGAGCTGTTTTTT. Protein: CATSDFWRGTNTGELFF.

V usage is TRBV4-3 and J usage is TRBJ2-7, with D tentatively TRBD1 or TRBD2 (5 bases each). CDR1 and CDR2 (germline): LGHNA, YSLEER. The CDR3 spans 14 residues. Trimming pared 0 bases from V and 5 bases from J, leaving 11 bases between. This chain's CDR3 is CASSQDLRGHEQYF. The CDR3 DNA reads as TGCGCCAGCAGCCAAGATTTGAGGGGCCACGAGCAGTACTTC.

This clonotype was found a few times. The chain couples TRBV4-2 to TRBJ2-5, with TRBD2 identical over 8 bases. The V gene end was trimmed by 0 bases and the J gene end by 5 bases; junction bases not matched to a gene: 8. The CDR3 consists of 16 residues. Germline CDR1 reads LGHNA; CDR2 reads YNFKEQ. The CDR3 loop reads CASSQDRPGGDETQYF. CDR3 sequence (DNA): TGTGCCAGCAGCCAAGACCGTCCGGGAGGGGATGAGACCCAGTACTTC.

The sample holds a few counts of this clonotype. The chain links TRBV20-1 to TRBJ2-5; 9 positions match TRBD2. V shed 5 bases and J 3 bases; nucleotides not matched to a gene: 4. Germline CDR1 reads DFQATT; CDR2 reads SNEGSKA (reference sequence). This CDR3 spans 13 amino acids. The CDR3 sequence is CSALAGREETQYF. The CDR3 region has the DNA TGCAGTGCTCTAGCGGGGCGGGAAGAGACCCAGTACTTC.

In DNA, the CDR3 is TGCAGCGTTGGGGGGGGCTCAGGGTCCGACTACGAGCAGTACTTC. This translates into CSVGGGSGSDYEQYF. The V call is TRBV29-1, the J call TRBJ2-7, with D perhaps TRBD2 (7 bases). V was pared by 4 bases and J by 3 bases, with 19 bases between. The germline gives CDR1 SQVTM, CDR2 ANQGSEA. The CDR3 runs to 15 residues.

CDR3 in amino acids: CASSLGGRSIKGELFF. The CDR3 coding sequence is TGTGCCAGCAGCTTGGGAGGTCGATCGATCAAGGGGGAGCTGTTTTTT. The chain couples TRBV5-4 to TRBJ2-2, with D unclear. Looked up from germline, CDR1 is SGHNT and CDR2 is YYREEE (reference sequence). CDR3 size: 16 residues. V was clipped by 0 bases and J by 8 bases, with 17 bases between them. The entire variable domain, with the rest obtained from reference TRBV5-4 and TRBJ2-2, is as follows: ETGVTQSPTHLIKTRGQQVTLRCSSQSGHNTVSWYQQALGQGPQFIFQYYREEENGRGNFPPRFSGLQFPNYSSELNVNALELDDSALYLCASSLGGRSIKGELFFGEGSRLTVL.

The rearrangement joins TRBV5-1 to TRBJ2-1; 14 bases map to TRBD2. Germline CDR1 SGHRS, CDR2 YFSETQ. The CDR3 extends over 16 amino acids. After removal of 4 bases from V and 4 bases from J, the junction contained 4 bases not matched to a gene. CDR3 bases: TGCGCCAGCAGCGGGACTAGCGGGGGCATATACAATGAGCAGTTCTTC. It codes for CASSGTSGGIYNEQFF.

J is TRBJ2-2 and V is TRBV24-1; D is uncertain. Germline CDR1 is KGHDR and CDR2 is SFDVKD. This CDR3 is 14 amino acids long. Trimming cost V 0 bases and J 8 bases, with 9 bases left between them. The CDR3 nucleotides are TGTGCCACCAGTGATTTGGTGGGTTTAGGGGAGCTGTTTTTT. Amino acids: CATSDLVGLGELFF.

The V and J genes are TRBV20-1 and TRBJ1-1, with D tentatively TRBD1 (6 bases). With 6 bases removed from V and 3 bases from J, the gap between germline ends came to 20 bases. Germline V gene lookup returns CDR1 DFQATT and CDR2 SNEGSKA (reference sequence). This CDR3 is 15 amino acids long. This CDR3 is CSAAPNRDKYTEAFF. The CDR3 region has the DNA TGCAGTGCCGCACCTAATCGGGACAAATACACTGAAGCTTTCTTT.

The gene calls are TRBV19 and TRBJ2-3; D perhaps matches TRBD2 (5 bases). Trimming removed 5 bases at V and 5 bases at J, with 11 bases between. The CDR3 runs to 13 residues. Germline V gene data show CDR1 as LNHDA and CDR2 as SQIVND (reference sequence). The CDR3 DNA reads TGTGCCAGTAGTGGGGATGGGAGAGATACGCAGTATTTT. Protein: CASSGDGRDTQYF.